This is a list of T cell receptor beta chains from one sample in a study of blood T cell repertoires in COVID-19. Profiled with immunoSEQ multiplex PCR; TCRdb holds only in-frame clones, not every one. This table holds about 270,000 clones, about 86% found once. The specimen sequenced was peripheral blood. Receptors originate from a woman in her 70s with COVID-19, enrolled during active disease. The CDR3 runs from the conserved cysteine through the conserved F or W. The D gene is left open where the match is weak. Clone size is shown for a subset of rows, as once, few, many or a class of expanded clone.

>TRBV7-2|TRBD2|TRBJ2-5|.
CASSPATSGGTRQETQYF
TGTGCCAGCAGCCCGGCGACTAGCGGGGGGACGAGACAAGAGACCCAGTACTTC
>TRBV5-1|TRBD1|TRBJ2-5|.
CASSGPTTGRETQYF
TGCGCCAGCAGCGGGCCGACGACAGGGCGGGAGACCCAGTACTTC
>TRBV2|.|TRBJ2-7|.
CASSQLGVGEQYF
TGTGCCAGCAGTCAGTTAGGAGTAGGCGAGCAGTACTTC
>TRBV6-6|TRBD1|TRBJ2-7|.
CASSRGQVGPYEQYF
TGTGCCAGCAGCCGTGGACAGGTCGGCCCCTACGAGCAGTACTTC
>TRBV18|TRBD1|TRBJ1-2|.
CASSSDRGDDGYTF
TGTGCCAGCTCATCGGACAGGGGGGATGATGGCTACACCTTC
>TRBV24-1|TRBD1|TRBJ1-5|once
CATSDPGQGQPQHF
TGTGCCACCAGTGACCCGGGACAGGGACAGCCCCAGCATTTT
>TRBV5-6|.|TRBJ1-4|.
CASSTGATNEKLFF
TGTGCCAGCAGCACGGGGGCAACTAATGAAAAACTGTTTTTT
>TRBV29-1|TRBD1|TRBJ2-5|.
CSVATKDRGETQYF
TGCAGCGTTGCGACCAAGGACAGGGGAGAGACCCAGTACTTC
>TRBV20-1|.|TRBJ2-7|once
CSARSGYEQYF
TGCAGTGCTAGATCAGGGTACGAGCAGTACTTC
>TRBV24-1|.|TRBJ2-1|.
CATSDPRSSGNEQFF
TGTGCCACCAGTGATCCCCGGAGTTCCGGCAATGAGCAGTTCTTC
>TRBV2|TRBD1|TRBJ1-1|.
CASSGQAGNAEAFF
TGTGCCAGCAGCGGACAGGCCGGAAACGCTGAAGCTTTCTTT
>TRBV28|.|TRBJ2-1|.
CASSLIAFYNEQFF
TGTGCCAGCAGTTTGATAGCGTTTTACAATGAGCAGTTCTTC
>TRBV4-1|.|TRBJ2-1|.
CASSQIGGYNEQFF
TGCGCCAGCAGCCAGATCGGGGGCTACAATGAGCAGTTCTTC
>TRBV28|TRBD1|TRBJ1-4|.
CASSLSRTGGREKLFF
TGTGCCAGCAGTCTCTCGCGGACAGGGGGAAGGGAAAAACTGTTTTTT
>TRBV10-3|.|TRBJ1-5|.
CAISESSGGGQPQHF
TGTGCCATCAGTGAGTCGAGTGGGGGCGGTCAGCCCCAGCATTTT
>TRBV5-1|TRBD1|TRBJ1-2|.
CASSDTLGTGGLHTF
TGCGCCAGCAGCGACACGTTAGGGACAGGGGGCCTCCACACCTTC
>TRBV7-2|.|TRBJ2-7|.
CASSLGDSLYEQYF
TGTGCCAGCAGCTTAGGAGACAGTCTCTACGAGCAGTACTTC
>TRBV10-2|.|TRBJ2-2|.
CASSESRAANTGELFF
TGCGCCAGCAGTGAATCGAGGGCAGCTAACACCGGGGAGCTGTTTTTT
>TRBV29-1|.|TRBJ1-3|.
CSVGVGRNSGNTIYF
TGCAGCGTTGGGGTCGGGAGGAACTCTGGAAACACCATATATTTT
>TRBV28|TRBD1|TRBJ1-6|.
CASSRDSLYNSPLHF
TGTGCCAGCAGTAGGGACAGCCTCTATAATTCACCCCTCCACTTT
>TRBV12-3/TRBV12-4|.|TRBJ2-7|.
CASTKGLSYEQYF
TGTGCCAGCACTAAGGGGCTCTCCTACGAGCAGTACTTC
>TRBV29-1|.|TRBJ1-4|once
CSARQEKLFF
TGCAGCGCCCGCCAGGAAAAACTGTTTTTT
>TRBV18|.|TRBJ2-5|.
CASSPVDLRGQETQYF
TGTGCCAGCTCACCTGTCGATTTGCGGGGCCAGGAGACCCAGTACTTC
>TRBV28|TRBD2|TRBJ2-3|.
CASSSRGLAGGPGTDTQYF
TGTGCCAGCAGCAGTAGGGGACTAGCGGGGGGGCCAGGCACAGATACGCAGTATTTT
>TRBV19|.|TRBJ2-2|.
CASSLRRTDNTGELFF
TGTGCCAGTAGTTTGCGGAGGACAGATAACACCGGGGAGCTGTTTTTT
>TRBV6-5|.|TRBJ1-1|once
CASSYEALSAEAFF
TGTGCCAGCAGTTACGAAGCCCTATCCGCTGAAGCTTTCTTT
>TRBV10-3|.|TRBJ1-2|.
CAISETGLNYGYTF
TGTGCCATCAGTGAGACAGGGCTTAACTATGGCTACACCTTC
>TRBV19|TRBD1|TRBJ1-1|.
CASSPGTGLNTEAFF
TGTGCCAGTAGTCCCGGGACAGGTTTGAACACTGAAGCTTTCTTT
>TRBV19|TRBD2|TRBJ2-5|.
CASSWSRGGQETQYF
TGTGCCAGTAGTTGGTCGCGGGGGGGTCAAGAGACCCAGTACTTC
>TRBV6-6|.|TRBJ1-1|few
CASKRENTEAFF
TGTGCCAGCAAGAGGGAGAACACTGAAGCTTTCTTT
>TRBV30|.|TRBJ2-3|.
CAWDGPGGAGSTDTQYF
TGTGCCTGGGATGGTCCGGGCGGGGCGGGCAGCACAGATACGCAGTATTTT
>TRBV5-1|.|TRBJ2-2|.
CASSLGQMANTGELFF
TGCGCCAGCAGCCTTGGACAGATGGCGAACACCGGGGAGCTGTTTTTT